The 6 T cell receptor beta chains reported below all come from one sample, sequenced in a study of T cell responses to AZD1222 COVID-19 vaccine. Repertoires were generated with immunoSEQ multiplex PCR, while TCRdb's copy carries only in-frame clones and drops some. Here the sample spans 150,000 to 180,000 clones, around 86% being singletons. This sample comprised peripheral blood, obtained 28 days after the second AZD1222 dose. Receptors originate from an adult who received the AZD1222 COVID-19 vaccine.

V is TRBV28 and J is TRBJ2-2; D remains unclear. Germline values: CDR1 MDHEN, CDR2 SYDVKM. V lost 4 bases, J lost 6 bases, and 9 bases lay in between. The CDR3 spans 13 residues. The CDR3 sequence: CASSSFRAGELFF. In nucleotides, the CDR3 is TGTGCCAGCAGTTCCTTTCGTGCCGGGGAGCTGTTTTTT.

The chain combines TRBV5-4 with TRBJ1-1; D is undetermined. Per germline, CDR1 SGHNT and CDR2 YYREEE (reference sequence). CDR3 length: 13 residues. Trimming shortened V by 2 bases and J by 0 bases, and 5 bases separated the two germline ends. The CDR3 DNA reads TGTGCCAGCAGCTTACAGCTGAACACTGAAGCTTTCTTT. This encodes CASSLQLNTEAFF.

In regard to this clone: One end of the junction does not line up with germline, which may come from a read error. V usage is TRBV6-7 and J usage is TRBJ2-6, with unresolved D. TRBV6-7 carries the ORF label, with uncertain function. The CDR3 runs 13 residues. The CDR3 sequence: CASRYSGANVLTF. Written as DNA, the CDR3 is TGTGCCAGCAGGTACTCTGGGGCCAACGTCCTGACTTTC.

The V and J genes are TRBV27 and TRBJ2-1; the D gene could be TRBD1 or TRBD2 (5 bases each). The CDR3 spans 15 residues. Germline V gene sequence: CDR1 MNHEY, CDR2 SMNVEV (reference sequence). V was trimmed by 5 bases and J by 6 bases, leaving 17 bases between them. CDR3 coding DNA: TGTGCCAGCAGTCCCTGGGACGCCGGAGCCAATGAGCAGTTCTTC. The encoded protein is CASSPWDAGANEQFF.

The chain is built from TRBV29-1 and TRBJ1-2; D gene unclear. The length of the CDR3 is 9 residues. The V and J ends lost 7 bases and 8 bases respectively, with 8 bases between them. Looked up from germline, CDR1 is SQVTM and CDR2 is ANQGSEA. The CDR3, as DNA: TGCAGCGGAAATGAAGGCTACACCTTC. This codes for CSGNEGYTF.

The genes are TRBV3-1 (or the pseudogene TRBV3-2) and TRBJ1-5; 8 bases align to TRBD1. Trimming took 4 bases from V and 6 from J; bases not matched to a gene: 11. The CDR3 contains 16 residues. The germline V gene encodes CDR1 LGHDT and CDR2 YNNKEL (reference sequence). The DNA for the CDR3 is TGTGCCAGCAGCCTAGCACCCAGGACAGGGAGTCAGCCCCAGCATTTT. Protein: CASSLAPRTGSQPQHF.